A selection of T cell receptor beta chains follows, all from one sample in a study of regulatory T cells in long-lasting Graves disease. TCRdb reprocessed the multiplex PCR reads via MiXCR and lists one record per CDR3 protein. The sample yields approximately 350,000 distinct CDR3 sequences, around 17% seen once. The same specimen was also included in a second study, on T cells in Graves' hyperthyroidism and ophthalmopathy.

Sequencing used peripheral blood mononuclear cells (PBMCs), obtained at new diagnosis, from a patient treated with antithyroid drugs. Every receptor here comes from a man aged 35 to 55 with Graves disease. CDR3s leave out the opening cysteine and the closing phenylalanine or tryptophan. The size entry is marked missing in some rows and otherwise reads once, few, many or a size class.

CDR3 | size | J | V
ASSAWAGTEGDTQY | many | TRBJ2-3 | TRBV27
TSSVSQLPERAIY | few | TRBJ1-3 | TRBV9
SDLGFQETQY | . | TRBJ2-5 | TRBV29-1
ASSAGQTVSGNTIY | few | TRBJ1-3 | TRBV2
ASSFRDRETQY | many | TRBJ2-5 | TRBV13
ASSSPGTSGTPYNEQF | many | TRBJ2-1 | TRBV28
ASSLVGGGPYNEQF | many | TRBJ2-1 | TRBV7-2
ATSRMGRGPNIQY | few | TRBJ2-4 | TRBV15
ASSFVTTPYEQY | . | TRBJ2-7 | TRBV7-2
AWSVLGAAGAAPLH | . | TRBJ1-6 | TRBV30